The 32 T cell receptor beta chains reported below all come from one sample, sequenced in a study of cytomegalovirus exposure and HLA in healthy donors. Primers included in the PCR were 60 Vbeta and 13 Jbeta primers. Clones were sequenced by immunoSEQ multiplex PCR, and TCRdb holds only the in-frame ones, with some missing. The sample has around 180,000 clones, about 78% seen once; the top ten hold under 7.5%. Sequencing was done on a sample of PBMCs. These receptor sequences come from a man aged 35 to 55 in good health and CMV-seronegative.

This clone appeared a few times. The rearrangement uses TRBV5-1 and TRBJ2-3; D might be TRBD1 (6 bases). In germline, CDR1 is SGHRS, CDR2 YFSETQ. V was clipped by 4 bases and J by 2 bases, with 11 bases between them. CDR3 length: 14 residues. CDR3 sequence (DNA): TGCGCCAGCAGCCTACAGGGTGACACAGATACGCAGTATTTT. Protein sequence: CASSLQGDTDTQYF.

This sequence joins TRBV19 and TRBJ1-5, with D possibly matching TRBD1 (5 bases). The germline V gene has CDR1 LNHDA and CDR2 SQIVND (reference sequence). The CDR3 totals 16 residues. V was cut by 4 bases and J by 1 base, with 14 bases left in between. For the CDR3, the DNA is TGTGCCAGTAGTACAAGACCGGGGGAGAGCAATCAGCCCCAGCATTTT. Translated: CASSTRPGESNQPQHF.

This clone was observed a handful of times. Other DNA sequences in this specimen translate into the identical CDR3. The chain has TRBV6-5 and TRBJ1-2; 11 bases fit TRBD1. Germline CDR1 MNHEY, CDR2 SVGAGI. This CDR3 region has 14 residues. J lost 5 bases, V lost 6 bases, and 5 bases had no gene match. The CDR3 sequence: CASRRDRGFYGYTF. As DNA, the CDR3 is TGTGCCAGCAGACGGGACAGGGGGTTTTATGGCTACACCTTC.

This clone was recorded only once. V usage is TRBV7-2 and J usage is TRBJ1-2, with D uncertain. From germline, CDR1 is SGHTA and CDR2 FQGNSA. CDR3 length equals 13 residues. V was trimmed by 5 bases and J by 4 bases, leaving 11 bases between them. DNA of the CDR3: TGTGCCAGCAGCCCTATTACCCTCTATGGCTACACCTTC. Translating gives CASSPITLYGYTF.

The V call is TRBV4-3, the J call TRBJ2-2, with D possibly TRBD2 on 5 matching bases. V lost 1 base to trimming and J lost 0 bases, with 9 bases between them. This CDR3 is built from 16 residues. The germline V gene has CDR1 LGHNA and CDR2 YSLEER. The CDR3 sequence: CASSQGKGANTGELFF. In DNA, the CDR3 is TGCGCCAGCAGCCAAGGGAAGGGAGCGAACACCGGGGAGCTGTTTTTT.

CDR3 protein: CASSPGGQEQYF. CDR3 coding DNA: TGTGCCAGCAGCCCCGGGGGGCAGGAGCAGTACTTC. The chain uses TRBV6-5 and TRBJ2-7; D might be TRBD2 (7 bases). Germline V gene sequence: CDR1 MNHEY, CDR2 SVGAGI. This CDR3 is built from 12 residues. V dropped 6 bases and J dropped 7 bases, with 13 bases sitting between them.

The chain joins TRBV27 to TRBJ1-5; a weak D match, TRBD1 (5 bases). CDR3 length: 18 residues. The V gene's germline CDR1 is MNHEY and CDR2 SMNVEV (reference sequence). The V end lost 6 bases, the J end lost 2 bases, and 23 bases lay between the germline ends. The CDR3 DNA follows: TGTGCCAGCAGACAGGCGTCTGCGTGGGTTGACCGCAATCAGCCCCAGCATTTT. Its translation is CASRQASAWVDRNQPQHF.

This rearrangement joins TRBV2 to TRBJ2-7, with TRBD1 matching over 7 bases. With V trimmed by 0 bases and J by 6 bases, 5 bases remained unmatched. This CDR3 region has 14 residues. Germline CDR1 and CDR2: SNHLY and FYNNEI. CDR3 bases: TGTGCCAGCAGTGAAGCGTCGGGGACAGCCGAGCAGTACTTC. Translation gives CASSEASGTAEQYF.

The chain joins TRBV15 to TRBJ2-1; 12 bases align to TRBD1. The junction had 3 bases not matched to a gene; V was cut back by 4 bases and J by 8 bases. This CDR3 is built from 14 residues. Germline CDR1 LNHNV, CDR2 YYDKDF (reference sequence). The CDR3, as DNA: TGTGCCACCAGCATGGGACAGGGGGCGGATGAGCAGTTCTTC. It encodes CATSMGQGADEQFF. Using reference TRBV15 and TRBJ2-1 for the parts outside the CDR3, the full variable domain is DAMVIQNPRYQVTQFGKPVTLSCSQTLNHNVMYWYQQKSSQAPKLLFHYYDKDFNNEADTPDNFQSRRPNTSFCFLDIRSPGLGDTAMYLCATSMGQGADEQFFGPGTRLTVL.

The chain couples TRBV5-1 to TRBJ1-1; D is unresolved. The CDR3 sequence is 14 residues long. Looked up from germline, CDR1 is SGHRS and CDR2 is YFSETQ. Trimming pared 2 bases from V and 0 bases from J, leaving 8 bases between. The CDR3 sequence: CASSLTSMNTEAFF. The CDR3 bases are TGCGCCAGCAGCTTAACTTCTATGAACACTGAAGCTTTCTTT.

The chain is built from TRBV27 and TRBJ2-6, with D possibly being TRBD2 (5 bases). CDR3 length equals 17 residues. CDR1 is MNHEY and CDR2 is SMNVEV in the germline V gene (reference sequence). V gave up 4 bases and J gave up 11 bases, with 24 bases separating them. CDR3 in amino acids: CASSSHPPGRTSHVLTF. Written as DNA, the CDR3 is TGTGCCAGCAGTTCCCATCCCCCGGGAAGAACATCCCACGTCCTGACTTTC.

The J gene is TRBJ1-4, the V gene TRBV19; 8 nucleotides line up with TRBD1. This CDR3 comprises 17 residues. Unmatched junction bases numbered 12, after V lost 4 bases and J lost 5 bases. Germline V gives CDR1 LNHDA, CDR2 SQIVND (reference sequence). The CDR3 loop reads CASSTDPGGRWNEKLFF. The CDR3 DNA follows: TGTGCCAGTAGTACGGATCCAGGGGGCAGGTGGAATGAAAAACTGTTTTTT.

This chain joins TRBV2 and TRBJ2-3; a possible D gene is TRBD2 (6 bases). The CDR3 loop spans 15 amino acids. Germline V gene sequence: CDR1 SNHLY, CDR2 FYNNEI. V gave up 4 bases and J gave up 0 bases, with 11 bases separating them. The CDR3 loop is CASSVERVSTDTQYF. The CDR3, as DNA: TGTGCCAGCAGTGTGGAGCGGGTTAGCACAGATACGCAGTATTTT. The entire variable domain, with the rest obtained from reference TRBV2 and TRBJ2-3, is as follows: EPEVTQTPSHQVTQMGQEVILRCVPISNHLYFYWYRQILGQKVEFLVSFYNNEISEKSEIFDDQFSVERPDGSNFTLKIRSTKLEDSAMYFCASSVERVSTDTQYFGPGTRLTVL.

The V call is TRBV2, the J call TRBJ2-5; the D gene is possibly TRBD2 (6 bases). Trimming removed 6 bases from V and 5 bases from J, with 10 bases in between. Germline V gene sequence: CDR1 SNHLY, CDR2 FYNNEI. This CDR3 region has 12 residues. DNA of the CDR3: TGTGCCAGCAGGTGGAGGGATGAGACCCAGTACTTC. Amino acid sequence: CASRWRDETQYF. The variable domain in full, with the rest retrieved from reference TRBV2 and TRBJ2-5, is EPEVTQTPSHQVTQMGQEVILRCVPISNHLYFYWYRQILGQKVEFLVSFYNNEISEKSEIFDDQFSVERPDGSNFTLKIRSTKLEDSAMYFCASRWRDETQYFGPGTRLLVL.

The J gene is TRBJ2-7, the V gene TRBV12-5; 7 nucleotides align to TRBD2. J lost 4 bases, V lost 6 bases, and 6 bases had no gene match. There are 13 residues in the CDR3. Germline loops: CDR1 LGHNT, CDR2 FRNRAP. The CDR3 region is CASGDGEGYEQYF. The CDR3 DNA sequence: TGTGCTAGTGGAGACGGGGAGGGGTACGAGCAGTACTTC.

The rearrangement links TRBV7-9 to TRBJ2-2, with 10 bases that match TRBD1. The CDR3 length is 18 residues. V was pared by 4 bases and J by 4 bases, with 12 bases of the junction left unmatched. Germline CDR1 and CDR2: SEHNR and FQNEAQ (reference sequence). The CDR3 is CASSSSPGTGAITGELFF. CDR3 nucleotides: TGTGCCAGCAGCTCCAGTCCCGGGACAGGGGCCATCACCGGGGAGCTGTTTTTT.

This chain joins TRBV7-2 and TRBJ1-1, with 8 positions matching TRBD1. Trimming removed 4 bases from V and 2 bases from J; junction bases left unmatched: 6. Germline CDR1 reads SGHTA; CDR2 reads FQGNSA. The CDR3 runs to 15 residues. For the CDR3, the DNA is TGTGCCAGCAGCTGGGTCGGGACAGGTAACACTGAAGCTTTCTTT. Translation: CASSWVGTGNTEAFF.

In its sample, this clone was seen once. The chain has TRBV7-3 and TRBJ2-7, with TRBD1 matching over 7 bases. Germline CDR1 SGHTA, CDR2 FQGTGA. The trim removed 2 bases at V and 5 bases at J, leaving 3 bases unmatched. This CDR3 is 13 amino acids long. CDR3 sequence (DNA): TGTGCCAGCAGCTTAGACAGGGACCACGAGCAGTACTTC. This translates into CASSLDRDHEQYF.

This clone has just a few counts. This rearrangement joins TRBV9 to TRBJ2-7, with 11 bases fitting TRBD1. This CDR3 is built from 14 residues. J was trimmed by 6 bases and V by 3 bases; bases with no gene match: 5. Per the germline V gene, CDR1 is SGDLS and CDR2 is YYNGEE. This CDR3 is CASSATGTGGEQYF. DNA for the CDR3: TGTGCCAGCAGCGCTACCGGGACAGGGGGCGAGCAGTACTTC. Combining the CDR3 with reference TRBV9 and TRBJ2-7 gives the whole variable domain DSGVTQTPKHLITATGQRVTLRCSPRSGDLSVYWYQQSLDQGLQFLIQYYNGEERAKGNILERFSAQQFPDLHSELNLSSLELGDSALYFCASSATGTGGEQYFGPGTRLTVT.

This sequence joins TRBV4-1 and TRBJ2-3; TRBD2 agrees at 10 bases. The CDR3 is 16 residues long. Germline V gene sequence: CDR1 MGHRA, CDR2 YSYEKL. Trimming removed 1 base from V and 2 bases from J; junction bases left unmatched: 3. CDR3 in DNA: TGCGCCAGCAGCCAAGGAAGCGGGGGGGCCACAGATACGCAGTATTTT. Encoded protein: CASSQGSGGATDTQYF.

The chain joins TRBV19 to TRBJ2-5, with TRBD1 matching over 7 bases. The CDR3 is 12 amino acids. The germline gives CDR1 LNHDA, CDR2 SQIVND (reference sequence). J gave up 5 bases and V 3 bases, and 0 bases lay outside the gene matches. CDR3 residues: CASSMTGETQYF. In DNA, the CDR3 is TGTGCCAGTAGTATGACAGGGGAGACCCAGTACTTC. The full variable domain, rest sourced from reference TRBV19 and TRBJ2-5, is DGGITQSPKYLFRKEGQNVTLSCEQNLNHDAMYWYRQDPGQGLRLIYYSQIVNDFQKGDIAEGYSVSREKKESFPLTVTSAQKNPTAFYLCASSMTGETQYFGPGTRLLVL.

The V call is TRBV18, the J call TRBJ1-5; 8 bases match TRBD1. The CDR3 loop spans 15 amino acids. V trimming: 1 base; J trimming: 5 bases; junction bases outside the gene matches: 4. CDR1 and CDR2 (germline): KGHSH, LQKENI. CDR3 sequence reads: CASSPLQGADQPQHF. The DNA for the CDR3 is TGTGCCAGCTCACCACTTCAGGGGGCTGATCAGCCCCAGCATTTT.

This clone was found a few times. The chain's CDR3 is CASRGLQGVHSPLHF. The CDR3 DNA follows: TGTGCCAGCAGGGGGCTACAGGGAGTTCATTCACCCCTCCACTTT. The rearrangement links TRBV27 to TRBJ1-6, with D maybe TRBD1 (6 bases). Per germline, CDR1 MNHEY and CDR2 SMNVEV (reference sequence). The V end was cut by 6 bases, the J end by 8 bases, with 17 bases between. The CDR3 runs to 15 residues.

J is TRBJ1-1 and V is TRBV28; 8 nucleotides agree with TRBD1. This CDR3 is built from 14 residues. The germline gives CDR1 MDHEN, CDR2 SYDVKM. V shed 4 bases and J 6 bases; nucleotides not matched to a gene: 7. Written as DNA, the CDR3 is TGTGCCAGCAGTTCGCCAGGGGGCCTGGCTGAAGCTTTCTTT. Amino acid sequence: CASSSPGGLAEAFF.

This chain joins TRBV19 and TRBJ2-1; 10 bases are a match to TRBD2. This CDR3 region has 18 residues. Germline V gene data show CDR1 as LNHDA and CDR2 as SQIVND (reference sequence). The ends lost 7 bases at V and 0 bases at J; junction bases unmatched: 12. CDR3 bases: TGTGCCAGTACCGGGACTAGCGCGAGTTATAGCTCCTACAATGAGCAGTTCTTC. It specifies CASTGTSASYSSYNEQFF. The variable domain in full, completed from reference TRBV19 and TRBJ2-1, reads DGGITQSPKYLFRKEGQNVTLSCEQNLNHDAMYWYRQDPGQGLRLIYYSQIVNDFQKGDIAEGYSVSREKKESFPLTVTSAQKNPTAFYLCASTGTSASYSSYNEQFFGPGTRLTVL.

V usage is TRBV30 and J usage is TRBJ1-3, with D possibly being TRBD1 (5 bases). Trimming left V 4 bases short and J 2 bases short, with 15 bases between. The germline V gene encodes CDR1 GTSNPN and CDR2 SVGIG (reference sequence). This CDR3 comprises 15 residues. The CDR3 sequence: CAWNQISGAGNTIYF. Written as DNA, the CDR3 is TGTGCCTGGAATCAGATTTCGGGGGCTGGAAACACCATATATTTT.

This chain connects TRBV10-1 to TRBJ2-7, with D possibly matching TRBD1 (6 bases). Looked up from germline, CDR1 is WNHNN and CDR2 is SYGVQD (reference sequence). This CDR3 has 16 amino acids. With 1 base removed from V and 1 base from J, the gap between germline ends came to 14 bases. CDR3 sequence reads: CASSELGGNRSYEQYF. CDR3 sequence (DNA): TGCGCCAGCAGTGAGTTAGGGGGAAACCGATCCTACGAGCAGTACTTC.

This chain uses TRBV16 with TRBJ2-2; D remains ambiguous. The V end lost 0 bases, the J end lost 4 bases, and 3 bases lay between the germline ends. Germline V CDR1 and CDR2: KGHSY, FQNENV. CDR3 length: 13 residues. CDR3: CASSQSATGELFF. The CDR3 nucleotides read TGTGCCAGCAGCCAATCGGCCACCGGGGAGCTGTTTTTT.

The genes are TRBV7-6 and TRBJ1-3; D uncertain. This CDR3 is built from 16 residues. From germline, CDR1 is SGHVS and CDR2 FNYEAQ. Trimming removed 3 bases at V and 0 bases at J, with 12 bases between. CDR3 sequence: CASSFQARSSGNTIYF. CDR3 DNA: TGTGCCAGCAGCTTCCAGGCCCGATCCTCTGGAAACACCATATATTTT.

V usage is TRBV19 and J usage is TRBJ1-3, with 8 bases lining up with TRBD1. V dropped 5 bases and J dropped 3; count of bases not matched to a gene: 6. The germline CDR1 and CDR2 sequences are LNHDA and SQIVND (reference sequence). The CDR3 contains 15 residues. CDR3 DNA: TGTGCCAGTAGTGCACAAACAGGGGGTGGAAACACCATATATTTT. It codes for CASSAQTGGGNTIYF.

V is TRBV19 and J is TRBJ2-3; 7 nucleotides agree with TRBD1. The CDR3 extends over 14 amino acids. Germline V gene data show CDR1 as LNHDA and CDR2 as SQIVND (reference sequence). Losses at the gene ends were 4 bases for V and 5 bases for J; bases not matched to a gene: 6. DNA for the CDR3: TGTGCCAGTAGTAGACAGGGAGTTGGAGATACGCAGTATTTT. The encoded protein is CASSRQGVGDTQYF.

This clone has a handful of counts. The rearrangement joins TRBV11-2 to TRBJ1-2, with a tentative D call TRBD1 (5 bases). The V gene lost 5 bases and the J gene lost 3 bases, with 10 bases spanning the gap. The CDR3 is 13 amino acids. Germline CDR1 reads SGHAT; CDR2 reads FQNNGV. The CDR3 nucleotides read TGTGCCAGCAGCCTGACAGCTGACTATGGCTACACCTTC. Its translation is CASSLTADYGYTF. The full variable domain, completed using reference TRBV11-2 and TRBJ1-2, is EAGVAQSPRYKIIEKRQSVAFWCNPISGHATLYWYQQILGQGPKLLIQFQNNGVVDDSQLPKDRFSAERLKGVDSTLKIQPAKLEDSAVYLCASSLTADYGYTFGSGTRLTVV.